This T cell receptor (beta chain) was identified in a study of human T cells and chemical hapten exposure. Individual cDNA molecules (in the library) carried attached unique molecular identifiers. MiXCR, run by TCRdb on the RACE reads, gives a single entry per CDR3 protein. The sample includes about 74,000 distinct CDR3 sequences, around 15% seen only once; the top ten take roughly 4.6%. Comments on this clonotype: The antigen remains undetermined.

Study findings and constraints: Unchanged with DPC sensitization were TCRs above 1 in 1000 frequency.

This sample's time point: pre-sensitization, week 0. Treatment denoted: therapeutic diphenylcyclopropenone sensitization with weekly scalp DPC. Trimming took off 3 bases at V and 4 bases at J, with 15 bases between the two ends. The CDR3 sequence is 16 residues long. The germline CDR1 and CDR2 sequences are ENHRY and SYGVKD. The source of this sequence is a woman in her fifties or sixties with alopecia areata. Some clones in this sample may be carry-over from other donors' samples. The chain employs TRBV10-3 and TRBJ2-2; a possible D gene is TRBD2 (5 bases). Source: whole blood, taken in connection with sensitization to the hapten diphenylcyclopropenone (DPC). The CDR3 protein is CAISESGGSGTGELFF. In DNA form, the CDR3 reads TGTGCCATCAGTGAATCCGGCGGGTCGGGCACCGGGGAGCTGTTTTTT.